This TCR beta chain was sequenced during a study of cytomegalovirus exposure and HLA in healthy donors. Study findings and constraints: Altogether, about 160 TCR beta chains were recorded as cytomegalovirus-associated.

Only a few counts were recorded for this clone. Its antigen is undetermined. Both 60 Vbeta primers and 13 Jbeta primers went into the PCR. The assay was immunoSEQ multiplex PCR, and TCRdb's table has in-frame clones only and misses some. The table has 100,000 to 150,000 clones, around three quarters seen once. This CDR3 region has 17 residues. Germline CDR1 reads SEHNR; CDR2 reads FQNEAQ (reference sequence). V gave up 4 bases and J gave up 8 bases, with 23 bases separating them. The chain combines TRBV7-9 with TRBJ1-4, with D possibly being TRBD1 (5 bases). The receptor's source is a woman in her forties or fifties in good health and CMV-seronegative. The sequenced sample consisted of PBMCs. CDR3 protein: CASSSPTHTGGGEKLFF. The CDR3 DNA reads TGTGCCAGCAGCTCTCCGACCCACACAGGCGGGGGAGAAAAACTGTTTTTT.